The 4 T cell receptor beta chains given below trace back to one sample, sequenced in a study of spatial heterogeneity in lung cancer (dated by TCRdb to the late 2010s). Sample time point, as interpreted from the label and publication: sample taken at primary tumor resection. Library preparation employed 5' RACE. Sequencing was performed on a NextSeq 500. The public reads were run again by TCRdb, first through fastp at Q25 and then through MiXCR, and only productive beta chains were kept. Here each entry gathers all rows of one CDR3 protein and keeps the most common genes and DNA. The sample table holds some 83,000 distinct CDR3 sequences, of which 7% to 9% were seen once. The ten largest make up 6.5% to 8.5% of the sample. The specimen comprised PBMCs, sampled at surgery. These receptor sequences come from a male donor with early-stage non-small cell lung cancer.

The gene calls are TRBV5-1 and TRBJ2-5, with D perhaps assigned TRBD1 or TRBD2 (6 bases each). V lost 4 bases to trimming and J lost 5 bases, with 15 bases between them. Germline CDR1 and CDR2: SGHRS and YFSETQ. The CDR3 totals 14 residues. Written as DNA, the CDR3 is TGCGCCAGCAGCCCGGGGGCTCCGTCGGAGACCCAGTACTTC. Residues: CASSPGAPSETQYF.

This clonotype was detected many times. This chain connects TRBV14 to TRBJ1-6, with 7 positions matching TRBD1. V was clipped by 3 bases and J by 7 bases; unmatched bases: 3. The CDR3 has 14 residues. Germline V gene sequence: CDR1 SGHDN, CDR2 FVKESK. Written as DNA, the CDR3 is TGTGCCAGCAGCCACGGGACAGAGAATTCACCCCTCCACTTT. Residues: CASSHGTENSPLHF. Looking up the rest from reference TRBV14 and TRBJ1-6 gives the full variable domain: EAGVTQFPSHSVIEKGQTVTLRCDPISGHDNLYWYRRVMGKEIKFLLHFVKESKQDESGMPNNRFLAERTGGTYSTLKVQPAELEDSGVYFCASSHGTENSPLHFGNGTRLTVT.

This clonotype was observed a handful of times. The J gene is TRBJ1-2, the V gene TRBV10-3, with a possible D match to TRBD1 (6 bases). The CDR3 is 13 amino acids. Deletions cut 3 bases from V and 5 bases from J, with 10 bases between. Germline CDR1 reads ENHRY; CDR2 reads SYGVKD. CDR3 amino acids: CAISDRDNYGYTF. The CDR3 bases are TGTGCCATCAGTGACAGGGACAATTATGGCTACACCTTC.

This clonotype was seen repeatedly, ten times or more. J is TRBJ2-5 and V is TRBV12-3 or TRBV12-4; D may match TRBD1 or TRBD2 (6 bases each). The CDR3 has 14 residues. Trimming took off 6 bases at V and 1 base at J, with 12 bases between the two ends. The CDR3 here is CASSWTGAQETQYF. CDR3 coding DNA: TGTGCCAGCAGCTGGACGGGGGCCCAAGAGACCCAGTACTTC.